Given below is one T cell receptor beta chain in context. The data derive from a study of blood T cell repertoires in COVID-19. Study-wide context: Whether acute or convalescent, the COVID-19 samples came from the United States, Italy and Spain. T cells, B-cell-depleted T cells, or PBMCs provided the cDNA or gDNA that served as material.

J was trimmed by 1 base and V by 3 bases; bases with no gene match: 6. The CDR3 has 15 residues. Germline V CDR1 and CDR2: SGHVS, FNYEAQ. Authors' methods: Cell counts per sample came from amplifying reference gene primers. Clones were sequenced by immunoSEQ multiplex PCR, and TCRdb holds only the in-frame ones, with some missing. V and J calls and clone size are as listed in that table; D and trimming were resolved from the DNA. This sample has fewer than 250,000 clones, with 70% to 90% found just once. This TCR came from a woman aged 70-85 years with active or convalescent COVID-19. Sequencing input: peripheral blood. The chain couples TRBV7-6 to TRBJ2-7; 7 bases align to TRBD2. The DNA of the CDR3 is TGTGCCAGCAGCTTTAAGCGGGACTCTTCCTACGAGCAGTACTTC. This translates into CASSFKRDSSYEQYF.